This T cell receptor beta chain is drawn from a study of PD-L1 blockade in urothelial cancer. Findings and limits, study-wide: For durable-benefit patients, tumor-associated blood clones expanded more at 3 weeks.

Described time point: peripheral blood 6 weeks after treatment start. Libraries were prepared by immunoSEQ multiplex PCR; TCRdb keeps only in-frame clonotypes and omits some of them. The sample holds 40,000 or so clones, about 86% seen once. Germline V gene data show CDR1 as KGHSH and CDR2 as LQKENI. Trimming stripped 5 bases from V and 1 base from J, with 9 bases between. This CDR3 contains 14 residues. A remark on this clone: Its antigen is unidentified.

The chain uses TRBV18 and TRBJ1-5; a possible D gene is TRBD1 (6 bases). The clonotype comes from a man aged 55-75 years with urothelial cancer. This material consisted of PBMCs, taken around atezolizumab (anti-PD-L1) treatment. CDR3 region: CASSEGVSNQPQHF. The CDR3 bases are TGTGCCAGCTCAGAGGGGGTAAGCAATCAGCCCCAGCATTTT. Full variable domain (missing parts from reference TRBV18 and TRBJ1-5): NAGVMQNPRHLVRRRGQEARLRCSPMKGHSHVYWYRQLPEEGLKFMVYLQKENIIDESGMPKERFSAEFPKEGPSILRIQQVVRGDSAAYFCASSEGVSNQPQHFGDGTRLSIL.